This T cell receptor beta chain is from a study of blood T cell repertoires in COVID-19. The germline gives CDR1 MNHEY, CDR2 SMNVEV (reference sequence). Trimming removed 7 bases at V and 6 bases at J, with 18 bases between. This CDR3 is 14 amino acids long. Assay used: immunoSEQ multiplex PCR; TCRdb lists only in-frame clones, some missing. The sample lists over 85,000 clones; 85% to 90% were seen once. This receptor was taken from a human donor in a cohort sampled during active COVID-19. The chain uses TRBV27 and TRBJ1-2; unclear D gene. Sequences were obtained from peripheral blood. The CDR3 region is CASTSLIRGDGYTF. CDR3 nucleotide sequence: TGTGCCAGCACGTCCCTCATAAGAGGTGATGGCTACACCTTC.